The rows below give T cell receptor beta chains drawn from one sample of a study of T cell responses to AZD1222 COVID-19 vaccine. Measured with immunoSEQ multiplex PCR; TCRdb has only the in-frame clones, and not every one. The sample has some 97,000 clones, 88% seen once. The input for sequencing was peripheral blood, taken on day 0 of AZD1222 vaccination. The receptors derive from an adult in good health. CDR3s include the opening cysteine and the closing phenylalanine or tryptophan. Not every row has a clone size; where given, it reads once, few, many or a size class.

CDR3 | J | size | V
CASSLVAVNSAGELFF | TRBJ2-2 | - | TRBV28
CASSVRVTEQFF | TRBJ2-1 | - | TRBV2
CATSRDLDTEAFF | TRBJ1-1 | - | TRBV15
CASSLGEKLFF | TRBJ1-4 | - | TRBV11-2
CASSPPGLASSSYNEQFF | TRBJ2-1 | - | TRBV18
CASSLVDGGRSGYEQYF | TRBJ2-7 | - | TRBV7-2
CASSQDRGSGANVLTF | TRBJ2-6 | few | TRBV4-3
CASSFLGGNRNTEAFF | TRBJ1-1 | - | TRBV5-5
CASSPGAGRADTQYF | TRBJ2-3 | - | TRBV18
CASSLTSGRHYEQYF | TRBJ2-7 | once | TRBV6-5
CASSYLKTGGNYEQYF | TRBJ2-7 | - | TRBV6-6
CASSLVRDTEAFF | TRBJ1-1 | once | TRBV7-2
CASRPPGLNTGELFF | TRBJ2-2 | - | TRBV7-2
CASSLYSEGYGYTF | TRBJ1-2 | - | TRBV11-2
CASMGGRNQPQHF | TRBJ1-5 | - | TRBV19
CASSSPRGLANSYNEQFF | TRBJ2-1 | - | TRBV7-2
CASSPLRDRVRELFF | TRBJ2-2 | - | TRBV5-6
CATSRTGPNTEAFF | TRBJ1-1 | - | TRBV24-1
CASSLATGGTEAFF | TRBJ1-1 | - | TRBV5-1
CSVEGQHRNTEAFF | TRBJ1-1 | - | TRBV29-1
CASSLIQGSYEQYF | TRBJ2-7 | once | TRBV7-3
CASSPRDSRTEAFF | TRBJ1-1 | - | TRBV11-3
CASSLWAGKEFTLHF | TRBJ1-6 | - | TRBV28
CASRGAGTNEKLFF | TRBJ1-4 | - | TRBV6-5
CATRGQVNTEAFF | TRBJ1-1 | - | TRBV24-1
CASSYGREAFF | TRBJ1-1 | once | TRBV6-5
CASSMGIWGQGGDQPQHF | TRBJ1-5 | - | TRBV19
CASSLGYGSGQPQHF | TRBJ1-5 | - | TRBV7-6
CASRSQGAKNIQYF | TRBJ2-4 | - | TRBV19
CASSPRAGPDTEAFF | TRBJ1-1 | - | TRBV9
CASSDEKNTEAFF | TRBJ1-1 | - | TRBV10-1
CASSMDGATSNYGYTF | TRBJ1-2 | - | TRBV19
CASKDLDAEKLFF | TRBJ1-4 | - | TRBV25-1
CASSLTTGRGNTIYF | TRBJ1-3 | - | TRBV28
CASSIWQGGNTEAFF | TRBJ1-1 | - | TRBV19